This TCR beta chain was identified during a study of monozygotic twins with inflammatory bowel disease (dated by TCRdb to the late 2010s). With regard to the full study: The complete study included about 30 monozygotic twin pairs: 19 IBD-discordant Danish pairs and nine German pairs, of which four were IBD-concordant and five were IBD-discordant. The search for disease-associated traits relied mainly on comparing, within discordant pairs, IBD patients with their genetically identical healthy co-twins. Each individual had, on average, about 151 000 unique TCRalpha sequences and 181 000 unique TCRbeta sequences available for analysis.

Paper-wide results and their limitations: The results gave no support for a single strong signal or clonotype linked to IBD. Compared with healthy twins, IBD patients had fewer clonotypes in common with other individuals, a difference most pronounced in patients showing signs of disease activity. A decrease in TCRbeta repertoire diversity, as measured by inverse Simpson index, was observed in IBD patients compared with their healthy co-twins. Differing immunosuppressive treatments among patients may have added background noise and inter-individual variability to the repertoires. Concordant and discordant twins showed no difference in repertoire similarity, possibly because of limited statistical power. Distinction between different T cell subtypes could not be achieved in the analysis.

Receptors were amplified or captured by 5' RACE. The input for every TCR library was 3500 ng of total RNA. For each sample, cDNA synthesis was carried out in eight separate reactions using SMARTScribe reverse transcriptase. During cDNA synthesis, template switching was used to introduce unique molecular identifiers that contained a 6-nucleotide sample barcode. TCRalpha and TCRbeta cDNA was amplified in two nested PCRs of approximately 17 and 9 cycles, and bead purification was carried out after each PCR. Before amplification, the cDNA was both treated with uracil DNA-glycosylase and purified with the QIAquick PCR purification kit. In the second PCR, Illumina TruSeq-compatible adapters and sample-specific barcodes were added. TapeStation and Qubit were used to check library quality and concentration, and 5 to 6.5 ng of each library was pooled. The pooled libraries were sequenced with 2 x 100 bp reads and custom sequencing primers on an Illumina HiSeq2500 single-index Rapid Run. The authors' pipeline ran thus. PCR and sequencing errors were corrected by UMI-based consensus assembly using MiGEC version 1.2.6. MiXCR version 2.1.1 handled V(D)J alignment, clonotype assembly and CDR3 extraction. Gene usage, clonotype sharing and MAIT/NKT TCR abundance were normalised by analysing the top 1000, 10 000 and 20 000 clonotypes per sample. Diversity was computed as the inverse Simpson index with the vegan R package after downsampling to 27 000 UMIs. Paired Mann-Whitney U tests were applied to discordant twin pairs, with Benjamini-Hochberg correction for multiple testing. The reads, reprocessed by TCRdb, yield one row per CDR3 protein sequence and no DNA. These V and J calls derive from TCRdb rather than the authors' analysis. The sample's clone listing holds approximately 400,000 distinct CDR3 sequences. 2% to 3% of the sample lies in the top ten.

As regards this clonotype: Its antigen is not yet known.

The CDR3, from cysteine to phenylalanine, totals 16 residues. No DNA accompanies this entry. The CDR1 and CDR2 encoded by the germline V gene are SGHAT and FQNNGV. A roughly 2.4 ml peripheral blood sample was drawn into PAXgene tubes per donor and stored at -80°C. Without T cell sorting, total RNA was isolated from whole blood using the PAXgene blood miRNA kit on an automated QIAcube. Deep TCRalpha and TCRbeta repertoire profiling with unique molecular barcoding was performed on peripheral blood of monozygotic twin pairs concordant or discordant for inflammatory bowel disease. For every twin pair, smoking habits were documented, and each individual was categorised as a current, former or never smoker.

This TCR was sampled from a human donor with ulcerative colitis or Crohn's disease, or a healthy co-twin of an affected twin (not recorded which). Sequenced input: blood. The sequence joins TRBV11-2 to TRBJ2-2; TCRdb picks TRBD1, but there is no DNA to check that call. The CDR3 sequence is CASREQGSRGTGELFF.